This TCR beta chain originates from a study of PD-1 blockade in classical Hodgkin lymphoma (TCRdb year 2020). As for the study more broadly: Nivolumab dosing was 3 mg/kg intravenously every 2 weeks, continuing until either disease progression or unacceptable toxicity. The study used TCR beta sequencing and CyTOF to define a peripheral blood immune signature of response to PD-1 blockade in classical Hodgkin lymphoma.

Study-level results and caveats: The study was limited to a single clinical trial cohort, and causes of repertoire differences, possibly disease activity or prior therapy, remained undefined. Among trial patients, those achieving complete response had baseline diversity similar to that of newly diagnosed patients, while diversity was significantly lower in partial responders and progressors. Newly diagnosed patients were reported to have lower baseline TCR diversity than healthy donors, and relapsed/refractory patients were reported to have lower baseline TCR diversity still. Patients starting nivolumab less than 1 year after ASCT had lower diversity and were excluded from later analyses to avoid confounding by immune reconstitution. By C4D1, a significant rise was seen in CD4+ TCR diversity but not in CD8+ TCR diversity (p=0.0027 vs p=0.16), and the rise was most apparent among complete responders (p=0.02).

This clone was seen a handful of times. Its antigen remains unidentified. The input lacks base qualities; no much larger clone sits a single base away. The CDR3 runs 15 residues from the cysteine to the phenylalanine. Only the CDR3 DNA is retained, 45 bases long and in frame from the first base. The germline V gene yields MDHEN for CDR1 and SYDVKM for CDR2. At the junction V is shortened by 3 bases and J by 2 bases, with 12 bases in between. This specimen's time point label, per the study, means: cycle 4 day 1 (C4D1), after 6 weeks of nivolumab. All trial patients had relapsed after autologous stem cell transplantation, with cohorts A, B and C differing in prior brentuximab vedotin exposure. The trial cohort comprised around 60 patients with relapsed/refractory classical Hodgkin lymphoma whose best overall responses were complete response, partial response or progressive disease. Trial patients were treated with single-agent nivolumab in the multi-cohort phase II CheckMate 205 trial. An independent review committee assessed best overall response by applying the 2007 International Working Group response criteria. Trial PBMCs were collected just before the start of nivolumab (C1D1) and during therapy at cycle 2 day 1 and cycle 4 day 1. Peripheral blood was collected in 8 mL Vacutainer Cell Preparation Tubes, from which PBMCs were isolated by centrifugation and then cryopreserved.

Genomic DNA was extracted with the Qiagen DNeasy kit from unsorted PBMCs and from negatively selected CD4+ and CD8+ fractions. TCR beta CDR3 regions were subjected to amplification by immunoSEQ multiplex PCR with primers that anneal to V and J segments. A synthetic immune receptor repertoire was used to minimize amplification bias, and any residual bias was removed computationally once sequencing was done. The study's own analysis went as follows. Repertoire diversity was quantified as the Shannon entropy index using custom Python scripts. Unsorted, CD4+ and CD8+ repertoires were analyzed separately, except in combined analyses where CD4+ and CD8+ sequences were merged in silico. A clone counted as expanded when the clone's frequency after treatment rose at least 2-fold relative to C1D1, and clones undetected at baseline were given a pseudocount of 0.5. Clones with 0 or 1 copy at C1D1 were defined as singleton clones, while clones with 2 or more copies were defined as non-singleton clones. Clones expanded in unsorted samples were labelled as CD4+, CD8+ or unknown by matching protein sequences in sorted samples from the same patient. Wilcoxon tests were applied to paired samples to test diversity changes from C1D1 to C4D1. TCRdb limited this immuneACCESS table to in-frame rearrangements with V and J called. A share of clones is missing; checked studies link under half to unresolved V genes, and the rest is unexplained. V, J and clone size are those of that table, while D and trimming were read from the DNA. A total of roughly 25,000 clones appear in this sample, 72% of them only once. Together, the top ten hold about 27% of the sample.

The specimen was peripheral blood mononuclear cells (PBMCs), collected before the fourth cycle of nivolumab. This chain is built from TRBV28 and TRBJ2-3; the D gene is possibly TRBD1 or TRBD2, each agreeing over 5 bases. This sequence was found in a human donor with classical Hodgkin lymphoma. In nucleotide form, the sequence is TGTGCCAGCAGTTTCCGGGGCAGGGCCACAGATACGCAGTATTTT. Its translation reads: CASSFRGRATDTQYF.